The source of this T cell receptor (beta chain) is a study of cytomegalovirus exposure and HLA in healthy donors. CDR3 length: 13 residues. Germline CDR1 and CDR2: SQVTM and ANQGSEA. V lost 6 bases to trimming and J lost 2 bases, with 10 bases between them. The PCR was carried out with 60 Vbeta primers and 13 Jbeta primers. Here immunoSEQ multiplex PCR was the method, and the copy in TCRdb shows in-frame clones only, minus some. The table lists around 260,000 clones, under 90% of them singletons. This clone turned up a few times. The sample comprised PBMCs. This rearrangement joins TRBV29-1 to TRBJ2-2, with D possibly matching TRBD1 (6 bases). The sequence came from a girl aged 2 to 10 in good health and CMV-seronegative. DNA of the CDR3: TGCAGCGTCCTGACAGGAAACACCGGGGAGCTGTTTTTT. Translation gives CSVLTGNTGELFF.